This entry concerns a single T cell receptor beta chain. Its matching antigen is unknown. This entry is derived from a study of vaccination and CD4 T cells after COVID-19. The treatment denotes: roughly 11-day PBMC culture with coronavirus spike peptide pools or control peptides (ViraFEST assay). The CDR3 covers 19 residues. Germline CDR1 SNHLY, CDR2 FYNNEI. The V gene end was trimmed by 7 bases and the J gene end by 3 bases; junction bases not matched to a gene: 21. An Oncomine TCR Beta short-read assay was used to sequence the DNA from cultured CD4+ T cells. TCRdb recomputed calls from the PCR reads with MiXCR, one row per CDR3 protein. The top ten clones hold 13% of a sample with about 12,000 distinct CDR3 sequences, under 80% of them seen once.

V and J are TRBV2 and TRBJ2-5; 9 bases agree with TRBD2. Sequences were obtained from CD4+ T cells from blood, cultured in vitro. This receptor was taken from a human donor who had recovered from COVID-19. In nucleotides, the CDR3 is TGTGCCAGCAAGCGGGCAGGTGGTAGGAGCGGGAGGACCAAAGAGACCCAGTACTTC. Translated, it gives CASKRAGGRSGRTKETQYF.